This TCR beta chain was obtained from a study of T-cell reconstitution after alpha-beta-depleted transplantation in children. Preparation of the TCRbeta library was carried out with unique molecular identifiers. TCRdb redid the calling of the PCR reads with MiXCR, one entry per CDR3 protein. The table lists 70,000 to 100,000 distinct CDR3 sequences, less than 15% of them singletons. CDR3 length equals 14 residues. V dropped 6 bases and J dropped 0; count of bases not matched to a gene: 4. This clonotype appeared many times. The specimen was PBMCs from the stem cell graft donor, collected from the stem cell graft. The sequence came from a human donor who donated a stem cell graft to a child with inherited bone marrow failure. The chain has TRBV12-3 or TRBV12-4 and TRBJ1-1; 7 nucleotides match TRBD1. The CDR3 DNA reads as TGTGCCAGCAGGAGGGACAGCATGAACACTGAAGCTTTCTTT. It is translated as CASRRDSMNTEAFF.